This T cell receptor (beta chain) is drawn from a study of cytomegalovirus exposure and HLA in healthy donors. Study-level findings and limits: A later analysis showed that HLA-associated TCR beta chains had undergone more clonal expansion than equally common others.

Looked up from germline, CDR1 is SGHNT and CDR2 is YENEEA. The CDR3 is 17 amino acids. With 5 bases removed from V and 4 bases from J, the gap between germline ends came to 20 bases. As for this clone: Its antigen is unidentified.

The PCR employed 60 Vbeta primers together with 13 Jbeta primers. Using immunoSEQ multiplex PCR, the repertoire was profiled, and TCRdb retains in-frame clones only, with some absent. The top ten hold 0.65% to 0.75% of the sample, which has 170,000 or so clones, 75% to 90% seen once. This chain connects TRBV11-3 to TRBJ2-2; D perhaps matches TRBD1 (6 bases). Sequences were obtained from PBMCs. This receptor was taken from a boy younger than 18 in good health and CMV-seronegative. DNA of the CDR3: TGTGCCAGCAGCCCCGCTAGGGGCAGGGGATTCACCGGGGAGCTGTTTTTT. Translating it yields CASSPARGRGFTGELFF.